This is a list of T cell receptor beta chains from one sample in a study of blood T cell repertoires in COVID-19. TCRdb's copy holds only in-frame clones and misses some; the assay was immunoSEQ multiplex PCR. This table holds about 110,000 clones, roughly 72% found once. Sequencing was performed on peripheral blood. Receptor source: a man older than 75 with acute or convalescent COVID-19. Each CDR3 is given with its conserved first and last residue. A D gene is named only where the DNA matches it firmly. Expanded clones are given a class, and other clones once, few, many or no size at all.

. . TRBJ1-2 TRBV4-1 CASNPTGWDGYTF TGCGCCAGCAACCCCACAGGGTGGGATGGCTACACCTTC
. . TRBJ2-7 TRBV11-2 CASSPRDTLEQYF TGTGCCAGCAGCCCCCGGGACACCTTAGAGCAGTACTTC
. few TRBJ2-7 TRBV7-8 CASSPRQGPGEQYF TGTGCCAGCAGCCCCCGACAAGGGCCGGGGGAGCAGTACTTC
TRBD1 . TRBJ2-7 TRBV5-6 CASSRTGAGYEQYF TGTGCCAGCAGCCGGACAGGAGCAGGCTACGAGCAGTACTTC
TRBD2 . TRBJ2-3 TRBV7-9 CASSTSGERKQYF TGTGCCAGCAGTACTAGCGGGGAGAGGAAGCAGTATTTT
TRBD1 . TRBJ1-1 TRBV19 CASRQTGIVPEAFF TGTGCCAGTAGACAGACAGGGATCGTTCCCGAAGCTTTCTTT
TRBD2 . TRBJ2-1 TRBV5-6 CASSVSTSGSSYNEQFF TGTGCCAGCAGCGTATCAACTAGCGGGAGCTCCTACAATGAGCAGTTCTTC
. . TRBJ2-1 TRBV27 CASSSLDRISYNEQFF TGTGCCTCCTCCTCCCTTGACAGAATCTCCTACAATGAGCAGTTCTTC
TRBD2 once TRBJ2-1 TRBV5-6 CASSPPAGVYNEQFF TGTGCCAGCAGCCCACCCGCGGGAGTCTACAATGAGCAGTTCTTC
. . TRBJ1-4 TRBV2 CASSSVRQNEKLFF TGTGCCAGCTCCAGCGTAAGGCAGAATGAAAAACTGTTTTTT
TRBD1 once TRBJ2-2 TRBV7-9 CASTQPRDRGRTGELFF TGTGCCAGCACCCAACCGCGGGACAGGGGGCGAACCGGGGAGCTGTTTTTT
. . TRBJ2-3 TRBV11-2 CASSSPAGPTDTQYF TGTGCCAGCAGTTCCCCCGCGGGGCCCACAGATACGCAGTATTTT
TRBD1 . TRBJ2-5 TRBV28 CASSPRGQGYQETQYF TGTGCCAGCAGCCCGAGGGGACAGGGATATCAAGAGACCCAGTACTTC
. . TRBJ1-5 TRBV5-6 CASSLSEGQPQHF TGTGCCAGCAGCTTGAGCGAGGGACAGCCCCAGCATTTT
. . TRBJ2-1 TRBV29-1 CSVARGEEQFF TGCAGCGTTGCCCGAGGTGAGGAGCAGTTCTTC
. . TRBJ2-1 TRBV5-6 CASSEDRLQFF TGTGCCAGCAGCGAAGACAGGCTGCAGTTCTTC
TRBD2 . TRBJ2-5 TRBV9 CASSDPGTSMRETQYF TGTGCCAGCAGCGACCCCGGGACTAGTATGAGGGAGACCCAGTACTTC
. . TRBJ2-3 TRBV20-1 CSARAVTQYF TGCAGTGCTAGAGCGGTTACGCAGTATTTT
. medium-sized TRBJ2-7 TRBV4-3 CASSQGTASLYEQYF TGCGCCAGCAGCCAAGGGACAGCGAGCCTCTACGAGCAGTACTTC
TRBD2 . TRBJ2-7 TRBV7-2 CASSLELAGVYEQYF TGTGCCAGCAGCTTAGAACTAGCGGGAGTGTACGAGCAGTACTTC
TRBD2 . TRBJ2-7 TRBV7-2 CASSLNSLAGTSSEQYF TGTGCCAGCAGCTTAAATTCTCTAGCGGGAACCTCTAGCGAGCAGTACTTC
TRBD2 . TRBJ2-1 TRBV7-8 CASSLVTGGFEQFF TGTGCCAGCAGCTTAGTGACGGGAGGATTTGAGCAGTTCTTC
. few TRBJ1-2 TRBV28 CASRTRESGYTF TGTGCCAGCAGAACCCGAGAGAGTGGCTACACCTTC
TRBD1 . TRBJ2-7 TRBV24-1 CATSDKQGARGEQYF TGTGCCACCAGTGATAAACAGGGGGCAAGGGGCGAGCAGTACTTC
TRBD2 few TRBJ2-1 TRBV6-2/TRBV6-3 CASSSPGLAGNNEQFF TGTGCCAGCAGTTCCCCCGGACTAGCGGGAAACAATGAGCAGTTCTTC
. few TRBJ1-4 TRBV7-2 CASSRRTDNEKLFF TGTGCCAGCAGCCGCCGGACAGATAATGAAAAACTGTTTTTT
TRBD1 few TRBJ1-1 TRBV7-2 CASSLIWGQGESEAFF TGTGCCAGCAGCTTAATCTGGGGACAGGGAGAATCTGAAGCTTTCTTT
TRBD1 . TRBJ1-6 TRBV28 CASSWGTVFLNSPLHF TGTGCCAGCAGTTGGGGGACAGTTTTTCTTAATTCACCCCTCCACTTT
. . TRBJ2-1 TRBV11-3 CASSASAYNEQFF TGTGCCAGCAGCGCTAGCGCCTACAATGAGCAGTTCTTC
. . TRBJ1-2 TRBV29-1 CSVEEGQGLSGYTF TGCAGCGTTGAAGAGGGGCAGGGGCTAAGTGGCTACACCTTC
. . TRBJ2-2 TRBV30 CAWSVPPRDTGELFF TGTGCCTGGAGTGTACCCCCTCGGGACACCGGGGAGCTGTTTTTT
. . TRBJ2-3 TRBV27 CASSLLAYTDTQYF TGTGCCAGCAGTTTACTAGCGTACACAGATACGCAGTATTTT
. . TRBJ1-6 TRBV4-3 CASSRRVNSPLHF TGCGCCAGCAGCCGAAGAGTGAATTCACCCCTCCACTTT
. . TRBJ2-7 TRBV6-6 CASTWARQGGVYEQYF TGTGCCAGCACCTGGGCGCGACAGGGCGGGGTCTACGAGCAGTACTTC
. . TRBJ2-2 TRBV5-5 CASLRTANTGELFF TGTGCCTCCCTGCGGACAGCAAACACCGGGGAGCTGTTTTTT
TRBD1 many TRBJ2-7 TRBV5-1 CASSEQGGAFDEQYF TGCGCCAGCAGCGAACAGGGGGGAGCATTCGACGAGCAGTACTTC
TRBD2 few TRBJ2-7 TRBV18 CASSRLTSGSDYEQYF TGTGCCAGCTCCCGTCTGACTAGCGGGAGTGACTACGAGCAGTACTTC
TRBD1 . TRBJ1-5 TRBV5-6 CASSSGQGAARNQPQHF TGTGCCAGCAGCTCGGGACAGGGGGCAGCGAGGAATCAGCCCCAGCATTTT
TRBD1 . TRBJ2-7 TRBV5-1 CASSANRGYEQYF TGCGCCAGCAGCGCCAACAGGGGGTACGAGCAGTACTTC
TRBD1 once TRBJ1-3 TRBV7-2 CASSSAGTGRGNTIYF TGTGCCAGCAGCTCAGCCGGGACAGGGAGGGGAAACACCATATATTTT
. . TRBJ1-6 TRBV27 CASGDGLRSSYNSPLHF TGTGCCAGCGGCGACGGCCTAAGGAGCTCCTATAATTCACCCCTCCACTTT
. . TRBJ2-1 TRBV19 CASSIIFQGSYNEQFF TGTGCCAGTAGTATCATTTTTCAGGGAAGCTACAATGAGCAGTTCTTC
. once TRBJ2-1 TRBV27 CASSSEASPYNEQFF TGTGCCAGCAGTTCTGAGGCTAGCCCCTACAATGAGCAGTTCTTC
. . TRBJ2-1 TRBV28 CASSFAVNEQFF TGTGCCAGCAGTTTTGCGGTCAATGAGCAGTTCTTC
TRBD1 . TRBJ1-2 TRBV30 CAWSPADRPNYGYTF TGTGCCTGGAGTCCTGCGGACAGGCCAAACTATGGCTACACCTTC
TRBD1 . TRBJ1-5 TRBV4-1 CASSQDPFDGQGRQPQHF TGCGCCAGCAGCCAAGATCCTTTCGACGGACAGGGACGTCAGCCCCAGCATTTT
TRBD2 once TRBJ2-1 TRBV14 CASSRTSGRSDEQFF TGTGCCAGCAGCCGGACTAGCGGGAGATCGGATGAGCAGTTCTTC
. . TRBJ2-3 TRBV6-6 CATRGGRGGTDTQYF TGTGCCACCAGGGGCGGGAGAGGGGGCACAGATACGCAGTATTTT
TRBD2 few TRBJ2-4 TRBV19 CASTTGGLAGDGTKNIQYF TGTGCCAGTACCACGGGGGGACTAGCGGGAGATGGGACCAAAAACATTCAGTACTTC
. . TRBJ1-2 TRBV3-1/TRBV3-2 CASSHLHRRGIGCGYTF TGTGCCAGCAGCCATCTTCATCGGCGGGGTATAGGCTGTGGCTACACCTTC
. . TRBJ1-2 TRBV6-6 CASRTPGGVLSGYTF TGTGCCAGCAGAACCCCCGGAGGAGTTCTGTCTGGCTACACCTTC
TRBD1 . TRBJ2-2 TRBV9 CASQKTGTGGTGELFF TGTGCCAGCCAGAAAACCGGGACAGGGGGCACCGGGGAGCTGTTTTTT
. . TRBJ2-1 TRBV15 CATNTGDSYNEQFF TGTGCCACCAACACGGGGGACTCCTACAATGAGCAGTTCTTC
. . TRBJ2-3 TRBV9 CASSVAGSTDTQYF TGTGCCAGCAGCGTAGCCGGGAGCACAGATACGCAGTATTTT
. . TRBJ1-1 TRBV7-8 CASSHARGNTEAFF TGTGCCAGCAGCCATGCGAGAGGGAACACTGAAGCTTTCTTT
TRBD2 . TRBJ2-1 TRBV6-1 CASSEGSSGQNEQFF TGTGCCAGCAGTGAGGGGTCTAGCGGGCAGAATGAGCAGTTCTTC
TRBD2 . TRBJ2-3 TRBV7-2 CASSFGSSGRGDTQYF TGTGCCAGCAGCTTTGGGTCTAGCGGGAGGGGAGATACGCAGTATTTT
TRBD1 . TRBJ1-2 TRBV28 CASSPLGQGRNGYTF TGTGCCAGCAGCCCCCTTGGACAGGGAAGAAATGGCTACACCTTC